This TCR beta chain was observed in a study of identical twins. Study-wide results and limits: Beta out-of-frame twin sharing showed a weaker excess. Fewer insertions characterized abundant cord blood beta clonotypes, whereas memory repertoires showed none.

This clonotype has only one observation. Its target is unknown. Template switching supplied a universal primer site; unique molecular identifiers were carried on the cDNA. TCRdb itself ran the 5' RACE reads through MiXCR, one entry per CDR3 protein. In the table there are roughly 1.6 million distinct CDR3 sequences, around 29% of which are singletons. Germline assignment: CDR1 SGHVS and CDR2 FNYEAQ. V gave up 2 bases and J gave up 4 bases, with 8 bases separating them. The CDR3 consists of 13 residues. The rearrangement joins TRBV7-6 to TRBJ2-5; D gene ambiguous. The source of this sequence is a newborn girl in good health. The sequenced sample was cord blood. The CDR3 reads CASSLRSRETQYF. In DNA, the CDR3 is TGTGCCAGCAGCTTAAGGTCGAGAGAGACCCAGTACTTC. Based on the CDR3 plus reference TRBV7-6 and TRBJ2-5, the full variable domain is GAGVSQSPRYKVTKRGQDVALRCDPISGHVSLYWYRQALGQGPEFLTYFNYEAQQDKSGLPNDRFSAERPEGSISTLTIQRTEQRDSAMYRCASSLRSRETQYFGPGTRLLVL.